This T cell receptor beta chain was sequenced for a study of shared T cell receptors in the human thymus (dated by TCRdb to about 2021). For the study in its entirety: The study examined how the human thymus generates shared, self-reactive T-cell receptor alpha chains.

The germline V gene yields MDHEN for CDR1 and SYDVKM for CDR2. The germline ends are 11 bases apart after V is trimmed by 8 bases and J by 1 base. The CDR3, cysteine through phenylalanine, is 14 amino acids long. The CDR3 DNA has 42 bases and is translated from base 1. Of note for this clone: Its antigen is not yet known. No much larger clone exists at a distance of one base, and base qualities are not known.

The library was produced with the immunoSEQ multiplex PCR assay. TCRdb took this table from immuneACCESS and kept in-frame rearrangements with V and J called. Such tables lack part of the clones; where checked against another copy, unresolved V genes explain under half of the gap, and the rest is unexplained. In all, the sample holds roughly 410,000 clones, and about 95% of those were seen once. The top ten constitute roughly 0.021% of the sample. The chain is encoded by TRBV28 joined to TRBJ2-2; TRBD1 could be the D gene, as 6 bases match. This clonotype was obtained from a human donor. The sample taken for sequencing was thymocytes. Here the CDR3 is given as CASRMTGNTGELFF. The DNA reads TGTGCCAGCCGGATGACAGGGAACACCGGGGAGCTGTTTTTT. The variable domain in full, with residues beyond the CDR3 obtained from the reference TRBV28 and TRBJ2-2 genes, is DVKVTQSSRYLVKRTGEKVFLECVQDMDHENMFWYRQDPGLGLRLIYFSYDVKMKEKGDIPEGYSVSREKKERFSLILESASTNQTSMYLCASRMTGNTGELFFGEGSRLTVL.